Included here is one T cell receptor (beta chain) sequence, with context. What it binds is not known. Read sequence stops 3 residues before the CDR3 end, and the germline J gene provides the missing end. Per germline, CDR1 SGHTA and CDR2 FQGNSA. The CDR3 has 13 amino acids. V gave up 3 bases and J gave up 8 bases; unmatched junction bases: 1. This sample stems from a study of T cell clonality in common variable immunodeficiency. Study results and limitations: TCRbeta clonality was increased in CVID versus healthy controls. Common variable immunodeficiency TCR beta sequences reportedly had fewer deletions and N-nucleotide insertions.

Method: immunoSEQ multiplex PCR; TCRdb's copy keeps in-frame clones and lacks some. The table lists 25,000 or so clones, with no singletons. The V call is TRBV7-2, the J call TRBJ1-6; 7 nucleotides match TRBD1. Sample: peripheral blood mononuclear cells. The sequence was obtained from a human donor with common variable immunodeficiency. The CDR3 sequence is CASSFDRDSPLHF. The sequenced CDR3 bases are TGTGCCAGCAGCTTCGACAGGGATTCACCC.